These 30 T cell receptor beta chains share one sample of origin, sequenced in a study of OX40 agonist ivuxolimab in advanced cancers. Clones were sequenced by immunoSEQ multiplex PCR, and TCRdb holds only the in-frame ones, with some missing. This table holds more than 45,000 clones, around 90% found once. Material: CD4+ or CD8+ T cells sorted from blood, obtained in a trial of the OX40 agonist ivuxolimab. The receptors derive from an adult with an advanced solid tumor such as melanoma, head and neck, liver or kidney cancer.

This chain connects TRBV19 to TRBJ2-6; D gene ambiguous. V shed 5 bases and J shed 0 bases, with 11 bases lying between them. Germline CDR1 and CDR2: LNHDA and SQIVND (reference sequence). The CDR3 has 16 amino acids. The CDR3 coding sequence is TGTGCCAGTAGTTCGAGATACTCCTCTGGGGCCAACGTCCTGACTTTC. This gives the protein CASSSRYSSGANVLTF.

The chain has TRBV7-8 and TRBJ2-7, with TRBD1 matching 8 bases. V shed 1 base, J shed 5 bases, and the junction held 4 bases outside the gene matches. The CDR3 runs 14 residues. In germline, CDR1 is SGHVS, CDR2 FQNEAQ. In DNA form, the CDR3 reads TGTGCCAGCAGCTTAGGGACAGGGATCCACGAGCAGTACGTC. It translates to CASSLGTGIHEQYV.

The chain joins TRBV19 to TRBJ2-3; perhaps TRBD1 as D (5 bases). This CDR3 is built from 14 residues. V was clipped by 6 bases and J by 0 bases, with 10 bases between them. Germline CDR1 reads LNHDA; CDR2 reads SQIVND (reference sequence). The CDR3 DNA is TGTGCCAGTAGGGAAGGGGCTAGCACAGATACGCAGTATTTT. Translation gives CASREGASTDTQYF.

The chain is built from TRBV6-4 and TRBJ1-5; D uncertain. Germline V CDR1 and CDR2: MRHNA, SNTAGT. The CDR3 consists of 15 residues. V was clipped by 7 bases and J by 0 bases, with 13 bases between them. The CDR3 DNA is TGTGCCAGCATCCCGGGTATAAATAGCAATCAGCCCCAGCATTTT. This gives the protein CASIPGINSNQPQHF.

The rearrangement joins TRBV5-6 to TRBJ2-2, with D maybe TRBD2 (6 bases). V lost 3 bases to trimming and J lost 1 base, with 16 bases between them. Germline V CDR1 and CDR2: SGHDT, YYEEEE. The CDR3 is made up of 17 amino acids. CDR3 protein: CASSWRGSFLNTGELFF. Written as DNA, the CDR3 is TGTGCCAGCAGCTGGCGGGGCTCCTTCCTGAACACCGGGGAGCTGTTTTTT.

This clone was detected only once. V and J are TRBV7-2 and TRBJ1-1, with no clear D. The germline gives CDR1 SGHTA, CDR2 FQGNSA. Trimming removed 1 base at V and 8 bases at J, with 8 bases between. The CDR3 loop spans 12 amino acids. CDR3 sequence: CASSLVAGEAFF. CDR3 DNA: TGTGCCAGCAGCTTAGTTGCCGGGGAAGCTTTCTTT.

The chain joins TRBV19 to TRBJ1-5; tentative D call: TRBD1 (6 bases). Germline values: CDR1 LNHDA, CDR2 SQIVND (reference sequence). Trimming shortened V by 5 bases and J by 3 bases, and 11 bases separated the two germline ends. The CDR3 spans 14 residues. The CDR3 nucleotides read TGTGCCAGTAGTTCGGACAGAAACAATCAGCCCCAGCATTTT. Translation gives CASSSDRNNQPQHF.

The chain is built from TRBV7-9 and TRBJ1-3; D not certain. This CDR3 contains 18 residues. CDR1 and CDR2 (germline): SEHNR, FQNEAQ (reference sequence). The germline V and J ends were trimmed by 1 base and 0 bases, with 16 bases remaining between them. For the CDR3, the DNA is TGTGCCAGCAGCTTAGAGCTCCGACTCTTACTCTCTGGAAACACCATATATTTT. Residues: CASSLELRLLLSGNTIYF.

CDR3: CASSLGRDGNEQFF. In DNA, the CDR3 is TGCGCCAGCAGCTTAGGGAGGGATGGCAATGAGCAGTTCTTC. V and J are TRBV5-1 and TRBJ2-1; 7 bases map to TRBD2. Unmatched junction bases numbered 5, after V lost 2 bases and J lost 6 bases. Germline V gene sequence: CDR1 SGHRS, CDR2 YFSETQ. This CDR3 is 14 amino acids long.

The genes are TRBV27 and TRBJ2-7, with 10 bases lining up with TRBD2. The CDR3 totals 14 residues. Germline V gene data show CDR1 as MNHEY and CDR2 as SMNVEV (reference sequence). Trimming took 5 bases from V and 3 from J; bases not matched to a gene: 4. The CDR3 DNA follows: TGTGCCAGCAGTATAGCGGGGGGCAACTACGAGCAGTACTTC. Protein sequence: CASSIAGGNYEQYF.

The genes are TRBV10-3 and TRBJ1-2; the match to TRBD1 covers 10 bases. Per the germline V gene, CDR1 is ENHRY and CDR2 is SYGVKD. The J segment lost 8 bases and the V segment lost 4 bases, leaving 4 bases of the junction unmatched. The CDR3 extends over 13 amino acids. The CDR3 protein is CAISGQGASGYTF. The CDR3 DNA is TGTGCCATCAGTGGACAGGGGGCGTCAGGCTACACCTTC.

Only one count was recorded for this clone. The V and J genes are TRBV2 and TRBJ1-2; 8 nucleotides align to TRBD1. This CDR3 spans 15 amino acids. Trimming removed 1 base from V and 5 bases from J; junction bases left unmatched: 6. Germline assignment: CDR1 SNHLY and CDR2 FYNNEI. CDR3: CASSEDRGRGYGYTF. CDR3 sequence (DNA): TGTGCCAGCAGTGAAGACAGGGGGAGGGGATATGGCTACACCTTC.

This rearrangement joins TRBV5-6 to TRBJ2-2; D perhaps matches TRBD1 (6 bases). This CDR3 contains 15 residues. In germline, CDR1 is SGHDT, CDR2 YYEEEE. Trimming pared 6 bases from V and 6 bases from J, leaving 18 bases between. The CDR3 protein is CASKSDRRGAGELFF. The CDR3 nucleotides read TGTGCCAGCAAAAGCGACAGGAGAGGGGCCGGGGAGCTGTTTTTT.

This CDR3 reads CASSLGNKGNEQFF. The CDR3 DNA reads as TGTGCCAGCAGCTTGGGGAACAAGGGGAATGAGCAGTTCTTC. The V call is TRBV5-4, the J call TRBJ2-1; D is perhaps TRBD1 (5 bases). Germline V gene sequence: CDR1 SGHNT, CDR2 YYREEE (reference sequence). The CDR3 is 14 amino acids. Trimming stripped 0 bases from V and 7 bases from J, with 11 bases between.

This chain uses TRBV5-1 with TRBJ2-2, with TRBD1 matching 12 bases. The junction had 6 bases not matched to a gene; V was cut back by 3 bases and J by 6 bases. The germline V gene has CDR1 SGHRS and CDR2 YFSETQ. This CDR3 region has 16 residues. CDR3 DNA: TGCGCCAGCAGCTGGTCCGGGACAGGGGGCGCCGGGGAGCTGTTTTTT. This codes for CASSWSGTGGAGELFF. Together with reference TRBV5-1 and TRBJ2-2, the CDR3 gives the full variable domain: KAGVTQTPRYLIKTRGQQVTLSCSPISGHRSVSWYQQTPGQGLQFLFEYFSETQRNKGNFPGRFSGRQFSNSRSEMNVSTLELGDSALYLCASSWSGTGGAGELFFGEGSRLTVL.

This clone was detected only a few times. The rearrangement joins TRBV19 to TRBJ2-1; 11 bases are shared with TRBD2. This CDR3 contains 15 residues. The ends lost 7 bases at V and 4 bases at J; junction bases unmatched: 6. The V gene's germline CDR1 is LNHDA and CDR2 SQIVND (reference sequence). CDR3 amino acids: CASTSLAGEYNEQFF. The CDR3 nucleotides are TGTGCCAGTACCTCACTAGCGGGGGAATACAATGAGCAGTTCTTC.

The rearrangement links TRBV5-4 to TRBJ2-6; no clear D gene. V gave up 4 bases and J gave up 1 base, with 12 bases separating them. Germline CDR1 is SGHNT and CDR2 is YYREEE (reference sequence). The CDR3 runs to 16 residues. The DNA for the CDR3 is TGTGCCAGCAGCGGACCCTTAGAATCTGGGGCCAACGTCCTGACTTTC. Its protein is CASSGPLESGANVLTF. The whole variable domain, filled in from reference TRBV5-4 and TRBJ2-6, reads ETGVTQSPTHLIKTRGQQVTLRCSSQSGHNTVSWYQQALGQGPQFIFQYYREEENGRGNFPPRFSGLQFPNYSSELNVNALELDDSALYLCASSGPLESGANVLTFGAGSRLTVL.

This chain joins TRBV10-2 and TRBJ2-7; 9 bases match TRBD1. This CDR3 is built from 15 residues. V dropped 5 bases and J dropped 4; count of bases not matched to a gene: 9. CDR1 is WSHSY and CDR2 is SAAADI in the germline V gene. DNA for the CDR3: TGCGCCAGCAGTACCGGGACAGGGATTAGATACGAGCAGTACTTC. Its translation is CASSTGTGIRYEQYF.

This clone was observed once. V gene TRBV13 combines with J gene TRBJ2-4; D is possibly TRBD2 (7 bases). The CDR3 has 14 amino acids. Trimming took off 4 bases at V and 9 bases at J, with 16 bases between the two ends. Germline lookup yields CDR1 PRHDT and CDR2 FYEKMQ (reference sequence). The CDR3 here is CASSYVGGRGIQYF. In DNA form, the CDR3 reads TGTGCCAGCAGCTACGTGGGGGGGCGTGGCATTCAGTACTTC. The full variable domain, in which reference TRBV13 and TRBJ2-4 provide the parts outside the CDR3, is AAGVIQSPRHLIKEKRETATLKCYPIPRHDTVYWYQQGPGQDPQFLISFYEKMQSDKGSIPDRFSAQQFSDYHSELNMSSLELGDSALYFCASSYVGGRGIQYFGAGTRLSVL.

The sample holds a few counts of this clone. The chain's CDR3 is CATTGRGGYTF. The DNA for the CDR3 is TGTGCCACCACAGGTCGTGGTGGCTACACCTTC. This sequence joins TRBV28 and TRBJ1-2; D perhaps matches TRBD1 (5 bases). With 10 bases removed from V and 7 bases from J, the gap between germline ends came to 13 bases. From germline, CDR1 is MDHEN and CDR2 SYDVKM. The length of the CDR3 is 11 residues.

This chain joins TRBV13 and TRBJ1-2; 8 bases map to TRBD1. V shed 7 bases, J shed 6 bases, and the junction held 4 bases outside the gene matches. The CDR3 extends over 12 amino acids. Germline CDR1 reads PRHDT; CDR2 reads FYEKMQ (reference sequence). As DNA, the CDR3 is TGTGCCAGCACCCAGACAGGGGATGGCTACACCTTC. Protein sequence: CASTQTGDGYTF.

The J gene is TRBJ1-3, the V gene TRBV4-1; no reliable D call. The V and J ends lost 2 bases and 4 bases respectively, with 15 bases between them. The V gene's germline CDR1 is MGHRA and CDR2 YSYEKL. This CDR3 has 16 amino acids. As DNA, the CDR3 is TGCGCCAGCAGCCAAATTTACCTCAGGCCAGGAAACACCATATATTTT. This sequence encodes CASSQIYLRPGNTIYF.

The chain recombines TRBV15 with TRBJ2-3; D gene unclear. The CDR3 extends over 15 amino acids. Looked up from germline, CDR1 is LNHNV and CDR2 is YYDKDF (reference sequence). The germline V and J ends were trimmed by 0 bases and 6 bases, with 13 bases remaining between them. CDR3 in DNA: TGTGCCACCAGCAGAGATCGAGGCCTCGGCGATACGCAGTATTTT. This sequence encodes CATSRDRGLGDTQYF.

The V gene is TRBV19, the J gene TRBJ2-1; 11 nucleotides line up with TRBD2. The CDR3 loop spans 14 amino acids. J was trimmed by 7 bases and V by 8 bases; bases with no gene match: 7. CDR1 LNHDA and CDR2 SQIVND come from the germline V gene (reference sequence). The CDR3 DNA follows: TGTGCCAGTTGGGATAGCGGGGGGGATAATGAGCAGTTCTTC. This translates into CASWDSGGDNEQFF.

The gene calls are TRBV19 and TRBJ1-4; D unresolved. Germline V gives CDR1 LNHDA, CDR2 SQIVND (reference sequence). This CDR3 region has 11 residues. With 5 bases removed from V and 8 bases from J, the gap between germline ends came to 6 bases. The CDR3: CASSEAEKLFF. In DNA form, the CDR3 reads TGTGCCAGTAGTGAGGCGGAAAAACTGTTTTTT.

This sequence joins TRBV5-4 and TRBJ2-7; D is unclear. From germline, CDR1 is SGHNT and CDR2 YYREEE (reference sequence). The CDR3 loop spans 13 amino acids. DNA of the CDR3: TGTGCCAGCAGCTTGGGGCGCTCCTCCGAGCAGTACGTC. As protein: CASSLGRSSEQYV.

The chain has TRBV9 and TRBJ2-7; 7 nucleotides line up with TRBD1. Germline assignment: CDR1 SGDLS and CDR2 YYNGEE. The length of the CDR3 is 15 residues. With 0 bases clipped from V and 5 bases from J, the junction kept 8 bases outside the gene matches. CDR3 region: CASSVEGNRGNEQYF. The CDR3 bases are TGTGCCAGCAGCGTAGAGGGAAACAGGGGCAACGAGCAGTACTTC.

The chain joins TRBV25-1 to TRBJ1-1; possible D gene TRBD1, 6 bases. The germline gives CDR1 MGHDK, CDR2 SYGVNS. This CDR3 is 12 amino acids long. Trimming took off 4 bases at V and 10 bases at J, with 13 bases between the two ends. CDR3 loop: CASSASTGGAFF. The CDR3 coding sequence is TGTGCCAGCAGTGCCTCGACAGGAGGAGCTTTCTTT.

The rearrangement links TRBV10-2 to TRBJ2-5, with D maybe TRBD2 (6 bases). The germline V gene encodes CDR1 WSHSY and CDR2 SAAADI. The V and J ends lost 8 bases and 2 bases respectively, with 12 bases between them. The CDR3 extends over 13 amino acids. The CDR3 region is CASLSGEQETQYF. CDR3 in DNA: TGCGCCAGCCTTAGCGGCGAGCAAGAGACCCAGTACTTC.

This clone was detected once. V gene TRBV19 combines with J gene TRBJ1-2; no clear D gene. This CDR3 spans 14 amino acids. CDR1 is LNHDA, CDR2 SQIVND, per germline (reference sequence). Trimming took off 4 bases at V and 2 bases at J, with 11 bases between the two ends. The CDR3 here is CASSTRVSNYGYTF. In nucleotides, the CDR3 is TGTGCCAGTAGTACTAGGGTCTCCAACTATGGCTACACCTTC.